This T cell receptor beta chain stems from a study of blood T cell repertoires in COVID-19. Cohort 3 recovered donors had two negative PCRs, clearance, or symptom resolution. Authors' methods: Estimation of nucleated cell counts relied on the amplification of reference gene primers. Repertoires were generated with immunoSEQ multiplex PCR, while TCRdb's copy carries only in-frame clones and drops some. V and J calls and clone size come straight from that table; D and trimming were deduced from the DNA. The sample contains almost 400,000 clones, roughly 89% of which appear only once. The CDR3 consists of 14 residues. Germline V gives CDR1 LNHDA, CDR2 SQIVND (reference sequence). Trimming removed 3 bases at V and 4 bases at J, with 11 bases between.

Sequencing input: PBMCs or T cells enriched from blood (not recorded which). V gene TRBV19 combines with J gene TRBJ2-3; TRBD2 might be the D (6 bases). The receptor was derived from a woman aged 25 to 45 who had recovered from COVID-19. CDR3 in amino acids: CASSILGLSDTQYF. The CDR3 DNA reads TGTGCCAGTAGTATCCTGGGACTTTCAGATACGCAGTATTTT.